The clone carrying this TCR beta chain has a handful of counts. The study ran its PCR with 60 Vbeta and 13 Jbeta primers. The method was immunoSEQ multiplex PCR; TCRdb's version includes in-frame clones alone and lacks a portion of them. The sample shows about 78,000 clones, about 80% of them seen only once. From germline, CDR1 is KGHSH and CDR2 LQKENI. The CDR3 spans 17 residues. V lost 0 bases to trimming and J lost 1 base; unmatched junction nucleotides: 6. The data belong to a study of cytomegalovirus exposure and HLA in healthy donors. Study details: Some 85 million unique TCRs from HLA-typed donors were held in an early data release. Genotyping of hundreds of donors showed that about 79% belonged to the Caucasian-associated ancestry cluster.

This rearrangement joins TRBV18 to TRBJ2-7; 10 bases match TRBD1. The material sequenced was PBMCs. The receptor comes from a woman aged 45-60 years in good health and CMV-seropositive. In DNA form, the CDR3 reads TGTGCCAGCTCACCACCAGGGACAGGGGTCCTATCCTACGAGCAGTACTTC. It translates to CASSPPGTGVLSYEQYF.